This T cell receptor beta chain was recovered during a study of shared clonotypes between healthy human individuals. Regarding the study as a whole: Deeper or shallower sequencing was expected to change how clonotypes are shared among donors.

As regards this clone: Its antigen is not identified.

It was CD45RO-negative cells, positively selected for CCR7, that made up naive CD8 cells, with terminally differentiated effector memory CD45RA+ cells excluded. V was pared by 4 bases and J by 3 bases, with 15 bases between. Per germline, CDR1 MGHRA and CDR2 YSYEKL. This CDR3 has 15 residues. Sequenced by immunoSEQ multiplex PCR; TCRdb stores in-frame clones only, minus some. The table records 1.5 million to 2.5 million clones, about 95% of them present only once. The specimen sequenced was naive CD8+ T cells sorted from blood. The clonotype was recovered from a man between 18 and 35 years old in good health. The chain links TRBV4-1 to TRBJ1-2; TRBD1 is a possible D gene (5 bases). The CDR3 region has the DNA TGCGCCAGCAGCCTCCTGGCCGGGACTGACTATGGCTACACCTTC. Its translation: CASSLLAGTDYGYTF.